These T cell receptor beta chains were read from a single sample in a study of Ad26.COV2.S vaccination and SARS-CoV-2 variants. Method: immunoSEQ multiplex PCR; TCRdb's copy keeps in-frame clones and lacks some. This sample has over 400,000 clones, with around 92% found just once. Sequencing was performed on peripheral blood, taken in a trial of Ad26.COV2.S vaccine versus placebo. These receptors all come from a person aged 18-65 years who received the Ad26.COV2.S COVID-19 vaccine or a placebo. CDR3s include the opening cysteine and the closing phenylalanine or tryptophan. Fields, in order: D gene, CDR3 length, J gene, V gene, clone size, CDR3 protein, CDR3 DNA. The D gene is left open where the match is weak. Clone sizes are given selectively: once, few, many, or a class where the clone is expanded.

D: TRBD2
length: 18
J: TRBJ2-1
V: TRBV5-1
size: -
CDR3: CASSLTTQGLAGYNEQFF
DNA: TGCGCCAGCAGCTTGACGACCCAGGGACTAGCGGGGTACAATGAGCAGTTCTTC

D: TRBD2
length: 14
J: TRBJ2-3
V: TRBV14
size: -
CDR3: CASSQVTSGDTQYF
DNA: TGTGCCAGCAGCCAAGTTACTAGCGGGGATACGCAGTATTTT

D: -
length: 13
J: TRBJ1-2
V: TRBV12-3/TRBV12-4
size: -
CDR3: CASTPERGYGYTF
DNA: TGTGCCAGCACCCCCGAGAGGGGGTATGGCTACACCTTC

D: -
length: 15
J: TRBJ1-2
V: TRBV3-1/TRBV3-2
size: -
CDR3: CASSQDLRDRDGYTF
DNA: TGTGCCAGCAGCCAAGATCTAAGAGACCGCGATGGCTACACCTTC

D: -
length: 14
J: TRBJ2-7
V: TRBV19
size: -
CDR3: CASSLRLFAYEQYF
DNA: TGTGCCAGTAGTTTACGACTGTTCGCCTACGAGCAGTACTTC

D: -
length: 13
J: TRBJ2-7
V: TRBV28
size: -
CDR3: CASSSDPYYEQYF
DNA: TGTGCCAGCAGTTCCGATCCCTACTACGAGCAGTACTTC

D: -
length: 16
J: TRBJ2-5
V: TRBV14
size: -
CDR3: CASSQDDLEYQETQYF
DNA: TGTGCCAGCAGCCAAGATGATCTGGAGTACCAAGAGACCCAGTACTTC

D: -
length: 16
J: TRBJ1-1
V: TRBV6-6
size: -
CDR3: CASSYSPSDRATEAFF
DNA: TGTGCCAGCAGTTACTCACCTTCGGATCGAGCGACTGAAGCTTTCTTT

D: TRBD2
length: 15
J: TRBJ2-3
V: TRBV19
size: -
CDR3: CASSMTSGGTDTQYF
DNA: TGTGCCAGTAGTATGACTAGCGGGGGCACAGATACGCAGTATTTT

D: -
length: 15
J: TRBJ1-6
V: TRBV18
size: -
CDR3: CASSPDVVRNSPLHF
DNA: TGTGCCAGCTCACCCGACGTGGTCCGTAATTCACCCCTCCACTTT

D: TRBD1
length: 15
J: TRBJ1-1
V: TRBV5-1
size: -
CDR3: CASSLAGQGYTEAFF
DNA: TGCGCCAGCAGCTTGGCTGGACAGGGGTACACTGAAGCTTTCTTT

D: -
length: 14
J: TRBJ1-5
V: TRBV5-4
size: -
CDR3: CASSLGGSNQPQHF
DNA: TGTGCCAGCAGCTTAGGTGGCAGCAATCAGCCCCAGCATTTT

D: -
length: 13
J: TRBJ2-7
V: TRBV5-8
size: -
CDR3: CASSLGGPYEQYF
DNA: TGTGCCAGCAGCTTGGGAGGCCCCTACGAGCAGTACTTC

D: TRBD2
length: 16
J: TRBJ2-1
V: TRBV27
size: -
CDR3: CASSFSPSGAYNEQFF
DNA: TGTGCCAGCAGTTTTTCACCTAGCGGGGCTTACAATGAGCAGTTCTTC

D: TRBD2
length: 16
J: TRBJ2-7
V: TRBV27
size: -
CDR3: CASSVIGGGTSYEQYF
DNA: TGTGCCAGCAGTGTTATCGGGGGGGGGACCTCCTACGAGCAGTACTTC

D: TRBD2
length: 18
J: TRBJ2-3
V: TRBV4-3
size: -
CDR3: CASSQDLIRAGGSDTQYF
DNA: TGCGCCAGCAGCCAAGATCTAATTCGTGCGGGGGGGTCAGATACGCAGTATTTT

D: -
length: 15
J: TRBJ2-3
V: TRBV19
size: -
CDR3: CASSIENQRTDTQYF
DNA: TGTGCCAGTAGTATAGAAAACCAGCGAACAGATACGCAGTATTTT

D: TRBD2
length: 15
J: TRBJ2-5
V: TRBV3-1/TRBV3-2
size: -
CDR3: CASSQARAGEETQYF
DNA: TGTGCCAGCAGCCAAGCGAGGGCGGGGGAAGAGACCCAGTACTTC

D: TRBD1
length: 16
J: TRBJ1-1
V: TRBV19
size: -
CDR3: CASSAWDSRVSSEAFF
DNA: TGTGCCAGTAGTGCCTGGGACAGTCGGGTTTCCTCTGAAGCTTTCTTT

D: -
length: 14
J: TRBJ1-2
V: TRBV4-3
size: -
CDR3: CASSPRQGYYGYTF
DNA: TGCGCCAGCAGCCCGCGGCAGGGCTACTATGGCTACACCTTC

D: -
length: 14
J: TRBJ1-6
V: TRBV7-2
size: -
CDR3: CASSLGGVNSPLHF
DNA: TGTGCCAGCAGCTTAGGAGGTGTGAATTCACCCCTCCACTTT

D: -
length: 13
J: TRBJ2-3
V: TRBV9
size: -
CDR3: CASDRMGTDTQYF
DNA: TGTGCCAGCGACAGGATGGGGACAGATACGCAGTATTTT

D: -
length: 15
J: TRBJ2-1
V: TRBV7-2
size: -
CDR3: CASTGPYQRGNEQFF
DNA: TGTGCCAGCACCGGACCCTATCAACGGGGGAATGAGCAGTTCTTC

D: TRBD2
length: 13
J: TRBJ2-3
V: TRBV7-9
size: few
CDR3: CASRPGLTAPQYF
DNA: TGTGCCAGCAGGCCGGGACTAACAGCCCCTCAGTATTTT

D: TRBD1
length: 18
J: TRBJ1-5
V: TRBV6-2/TRBV6-3
size: -
CDR3: CASSAGTGGSYSNQPQHF
DNA: TGTGCCAGCAGTGCCGGGACAGGGGGCTCGTATAGCAATCAGCCCCAGCATTTT

D: TRBD2
length: 15
J: TRBJ2-2
V: TRBV28
size: -
CDR3: CASTAPSGGTGELFF
DNA: TGTGCCAGCACCGCGCCTTCGGGGGGCACCGGGGAGCTGTTTTTT

D: -
length: 15
J: TRBJ1-2
V: TRBV7-9
size: few
CDR3: CASSLVMGAQAGYTF
DNA: TGTGCCAGCAGCTTAGTTATGGGGGCGCAGGCTGGCTACACCTTC

D: TRBD1
length: 14
J: TRBJ2-4
V: TRBV18
size: -
CDR3: CASSPEGQGNIQYF
DNA: TGTGCCAGCTCACCGGAGGGACAGGGAAACATTCAGTACTTC

D: TRBD1
length: 15
J: TRBJ2-7
V: TRBV5-6
size: -
CDR3: CASSFGWDRSYEQYF
DNA: TGTGCCAGCAGCTTTGGGTGGGACAGATCCTACGAGCAGTACTTC

D: -
length: 16
J: TRBJ2-7
V: TRBV28
size: -
CDR3: CASSLSRLSSSYEQYF
DNA: TGTGCCAGCAGTTTATCTAGGCTGTCGAGCTCCTACGAGCAGTACTTC

D: -
length: 16
J: TRBJ2-1
V: TRBV7-9
size: -
CDR3: CASTLISVPGTNEQFF
DNA: TGTGCCAGCACCTTAATCTCGGTGCCCGGGACCAATGAGCAGTTCTTC

D: TRBD2
length: 17
J: TRBJ2-3
V: TRBV28
size: -
CDR3: CASSLYTSGGSTDTQYF
DNA: TGTGCCAGCAGTTTATATACTAGCGGGGGGAGCACAGATACGCAGTATTTT

D: -
length: 15
J: TRBJ2-7
V: TRBV28
size: -
CDR3: CASSFPDSSYYEQYF
DNA: TGTGCCAGCAGTTTCCCGGACTCTAGTTACTACGAGCAGTACTTC

D: TRBD2
length: 17
J: TRBJ2-3
V: TRBV5-4
size: -
CDR3: CASSYRSGGAGTDTQYF
DNA: TGTGCCAGCAGCTACCGTAGCGGGGGGGCCGGGACAGATACGCAGTATTTT

D: -
length: 15
J: TRBJ1-6
V: TRBV15
size: few
CDR3: CATSNWGRTNSPLHF
DNA: TGTGCCACCAGCAACTGGGGACGGACTAATTCACCCCTCCACTTT

D: TRBD1
length: 14
J: TRBJ2-7
V: TRBV6-5
size: -
CDR3: CASIQTGRNPEQYF
DNA: TGTGCCAGCATTCAGACAGGGCGAAACCCCGAGCAGTACTTC

D: -
length: 12
J: TRBJ1-1
V: TRBV11-2
size: -
CDR3: CASSLGTAEAFF
DNA: TGTGCCAGCAGCTTGGGAACAGCCGAAGCTTTCTTT

D: -
length: 14
J: TRBJ1-5
V: TRBV4-3
size: -
CDR3: CASSTRRGNQPQHF
DNA: TGCGCCAGTTCGACACGACGCGGCAATCAGCCCCAGCATTTT

D: -
length: 17
J: TRBJ2-5
V: TRBV7-9
size: -
CDR3: CASSSIRGAHFQETQYF
DNA: TGTGCCAGCAGCAGTATACGCGGAGCGCATTTCCAAGAGACCCAGTACTTC

D: -
length: 15
J: TRBJ1-6
V: TRBV30
size: -
CDR3: CAWNPGESYNSPLHF
DNA: TGTGCCTGGAATCCAGGGGAATCCTATAATTCACCCCTCCACTTT

D: TRBD1
length: 16
J: TRBJ1-2
V: TRBV28
size: -
CDR3: CASSFPGQGANYGYTF
DNA: TGTGCCAGCAGTTTTCCGGGACAGGGGGCTAACTATGGCTACACCTTC

D: -
length: 15
J: TRBJ2-2
V: TRBV12-5
size: -
CDR3: CASGLVIKGTGELFF
DNA: TGTGCTAGTGGTTTGGTAATAAAGGGGACCGGGGAGCTGTTTTTT

D: -
length: 13
J: TRBJ2-1
V: TRBV7-2
size: -
CDR3: CASSSRGGDEQFF
DNA: TGTGCCAGCAGCTCGAGGGGGGGCGATGAGCAGTTCTTC

D: -
length: 13
J: TRBJ2-7
V: TRBV2
size: -
CDR3: CASTGYLLYEQYF
DNA: TGTGCCAGCACTGGATACTTACTCTACGAGCAGTACTTC

D: -
length: 14
J: TRBJ1-6
V: TRBV30
size: -
CDR3: CAWRGGPNNSPLHF
DNA: TGTGCCTGGAGGGGGGGTCCCAATAATTCACCCCTCCACTTT